Included here is one T cell receptor (beta chain) sequence, with context. What it binds is not known. These data originate in a study of cytomegalovirus exposure and HLA in healthy donors. Points from the study as a whole: A later analysis, which compared TCR beta chains of equal frequency, found the HLA-associated ones more clonally expanded. One variant, a missense change in DCLRE1C, was linked in a later analysis to TCR beta V- and J-gene trimming. Reports indicate that TCR beta sequences accurately predicted the HLA-A and HLA-B alleles of most subjects.

The CDR3 sequence is 10 residues long. V dropped 6 bases and J dropped 3 bases, with 6 bases sitting between them. The germline gives CDR1 DFQATT, CDR2 SNEGSKA (reference sequence). PCR involved 60 Vbeta and 13 Jbeta primers. Per the authors' pipeline: As a later analysis found, there were 80 million or so unique TCR beta chains, of which roughly 11 million were shared. This table comes from immunoSEQ multiplex PCR, and its TCRdb copy is limited to in-frame clones, with some not included. The DNA was the basis for D and trimming; V, J and clone size are from that table. The sample records 65,000 to 70,000 clones, 80% to 90% being singletons.

This TCR derives from a woman in her twenties or thirties in good health and CMV-seropositive. Sample: PBMCs. The chain is built from TRBV20-1 and TRBJ2-7; D is unresolved. DNA for the CDR3: TGCAGTGCCTTCTACTACGAGCAGTACTTC. It translates to CSAFYYEQYF.